Shown below are 21 T cell receptor beta chains from a single sample sequenced in a study of T cell responses to AZD1222 COVID-19 vaccine. Sequencing used immunoSEQ multiplex PCR; TCRdb keeps in-frame clones, though not all of them. The table has approximately 110,000 clones, about 85% seen once; the top ten hold 4% to 5.5%. Source: peripheral blood, taken on day 0 of AZD1222 vaccination. The receptors stem from an adult in good health.

CDR3 DNA: TGCGCCAGCAGCCAATCACCTAATCAGCCCCAGCATTTT. The encoded protein is CASSQSPNQPQHF. V is TRBV4-3 and J is TRBJ1-5; D remains unclear. This CDR3 is 13 amino acids long. V lost 2 bases, J lost 4 bases, and 6 bases lay in between. The germline CDR1 and CDR2 sequences are LGHNA and YSLEER.

V and J are TRBV7-2 and TRBJ2-7, with D tentatively TRBD1 (6 bases). This CDR3 is built from 14 residues. Germline lookup yields CDR1 SGHTA and CDR2 FQGNSA. Trimming took off 3 bases at V and 3 bases at J, with 12 bases between the two ends. CDR3 DNA sequence: TGTGCCAGCAGCTTGGAACAGGGTAACTACGAGCAGTACTTC. This gives the protein CASSLEQGNYEQYF.

This clone was observed a few times. This rearrangement joins TRBV2 to TRBJ1-4; D is undetermined. The CDR3 loop spans 13 amino acids. V lost 4 bases and J lost 8, with 11 bases in between. Looked up from germline, CDR1 is SNHLY and CDR2 is FYNNEI. CDR3 protein: CASSADTYEKLFF. In DNA form, the CDR3 reads TGTGCCAGCAGTGCCGACACGTACGAAAAACTGTTTTTT. The full variable domain, its missing parts supplied by reference TRBV2 and TRBJ1-4, is EPEVTQTPSHQVTQMGQEVILRCVPISNHLYFYWYRQILGQKVEFLVSFYNNEISEKSEIFDDQFSVERPDGSNFTLKIRSTKLEDSAMYFCASSADTYEKLFFGSGTQLSVL.

This sequence joins TRBV24-1 and TRBJ1-1, with unresolved D. The CDR3 has 12 residues. From germline, CDR1 is KGHDR and CDR2 SFDVKD. Trimming pared 0 bases from V and 8 bases from J, leaving 6 bases between. The CDR3 sequence is CATSDLWPEAFF. The CDR3 coding sequence is TGTGCCACCAGTGATTTGTGGCCCGAAGCTTTCTTT.

The chain's CDR3 is CASSYSGQGVTQYF. CDR3 nucleotide sequence: TGTGCCAGCAGTTACTCGGGACAGGGAGTAACCCAGTACTTC. The V gene is TRBV6-6, the J gene TRBJ2-5; 9 bases line up with TRBD1. The CDR3 has 14 amino acids. Trimming cost V 0 bases and J 8 bases; bases outside gene matches: 4. CDR1 is MNHNY and CDR2 is SVGAGI in the germline V gene (reference sequence).

With regard to this clone: Within the sample, other DNA sequences also encode this same CDR3. The chain joins TRBV20-1 to TRBJ1-5; D is ambiguous. The CDR3 spans 10 residues. Germline CDR1 is DFQATT and CDR2 is SNEGSKA (reference sequence). The CDR3 reads CSAGNQPQHF. CDR3 nucleotide sequence: TGCAGCGCTGGAAATCAGCCCCAGCATTTT.

The gene calls are TRBV4-2 and TRBJ2-2, with D hard to call. The V gene's germline CDR1 is LGHNA and CDR2 YNFKEQ. This CDR3 has 13 residues. The ends were cut back, 3 bases at V and 1 base at J, with 3 bases in the middle. CDR3 coding DNA: TGTGCCAGCAGCCAGAGGAACACCGGGGAGCTGTTTTTT. As protein: CASSQRNTGELFF.

J is TRBJ1-1 and V is TRBV7-2; a weak D match, TRBD1 (5 bases). Germline V gene sequence: CDR1 SGHTA, CDR2 FQGNSA. This CDR3 has 16 amino acids. V was pared by 5 bases and J by 0 bases, with 16 bases between. CDR3 nucleotides: TGTGCCAGCAGCCCAATGGGCAGGGTGATGAACACTGAAGCTTTCTTT. Amino acids: CASSPMGRVMNTEAFF.

The chain carries TRBV2 and TRBJ1-6, with D tentatively TRBD1 (5 bases). Germline V gene lookup returns CDR1 SNHLY and CDR2 FYNNEI. The CDR3 length is 14 residues. Trimming left V 6 bases short and J 11 bases short, with 17 bases between. The CDR3 is CASRGPAISTPLHF. CDR3 DNA: TGTGCCAGCAGGGGGCCAGCTATTTCTACACCCCTCCACTTT.

The chain joins TRBV14 to TRBJ2-1, with 11 positions matching TRBD1. CDR3 length: 16 residues. V gave up 4 bases and J gave up 4 bases; unmatched junction bases: 6. Germline V CDR1 and CDR2: SGHDN, FVKESK. The DNA of the CDR3 is TGTGCCAGCAGCCCACCGGGACAGGGGGGGTACAATGAGCAGTTCTTC. The encoded protein is CASSPPGQGGYNEQFF.

This chain joins TRBV28 and TRBJ2-6; a possible D gene is TRBD2 (5 bases). Looked up from germline, CDR1 is MDHEN and CDR2 is SYDVKM. V lost 1 base and J 0 bases, leaving 13 bases between the germline ends. The CDR3 is 18 amino acids. The CDR3 here is CASSLSRGARSGANVLTF. CDR3 DNA: TGTGCCAGCAGTTTATCCCGGGGTGCCCGCTCTGGGGCCAACGTCCTGACTTTC.

This chain links TRBV4-1 with TRBJ1-5; D remains unclear. The CDR3 contains 14 residues. Germline V lookup: CDR1 MGHRA, CDR2 YSYEKL. The V gene lost 1 base and the J gene lost 7 bases, with 11 bases spanning the gap. CDR3 coding DNA: TGCGCCAGCAGCCAAGCTGGGGATGGACAGCCCCAGCATTTT. Encoded protein: CASSQAGDGQPQHF.

This sequence joins TRBV10-3 and TRBJ2-3; a weak D match, TRBD2 (5 bases). Germline CDR1 is ENHRY and CDR2 is SYGVKD. The CDR3 is made up of 15 amino acids. Trimming took 5 bases from V and 5 from J, leaving 17 bases between them. The DNA of the CDR3 is TGTGCCATCAGTCCCACCCGAGGGAGCGGAGATACGCAGTATTTT. Its translation: CAISPTRGSGDTQYF.

The V call is TRBV18, the J call TRBJ2-1, with D unresolved. Per the germline V gene, CDR1 is KGHSH and CDR2 is LQKENI. This CDR3 has 14 amino acids. V lost 3 bases, J lost 5 bases, and 11 bases lay in between. CDR3 sequence (DNA): TGTGCCAGCTCACCTTTAGACTTGAACAATGAGCAGTTCTTC. Translation gives CASSPLDLNNEQFF.

The chain carries TRBV7-3 and TRBJ2-1, with D unclear. Germline V gene data show CDR1 as SGHTA and CDR2 as FQGTGA. V was pared by 2 bases and J by 0 bases, with 8 bases between. CDR3 size: 15 residues. CDR3 nucleotides: TGTGCCAGCAGCTTAGACGGCCTCTCCTACAATGAGCAGTTCTTC. Translating gives CASSLDGLSYNEQFF.

The J gene is TRBJ1-2, the V gene TRBV18; 10 bases align to TRBD1. The germline V gene has CDR1 KGHSH and CDR2 LQKENI. The CDR3 covers 16 residues. Losses at the gene ends were 4 bases for V and 8 bases for J; bases not matched to a gene: 13. The CDR3 here is CASSRVQSGTGDGYTF. The CDR3 region has the DNA TGTGCCAGCTCACGTGTTCAATCCGGGACAGGGGACGGCTACACCTTC.

This chain joins TRBV7-9 and TRBJ1-2, with D hard to call. This CDR3 contains 14 residues. V was shortened by 7 bases and J by 6 bases, with 18 bases between the two germline ends. Per the germline V gene, CDR1 is SEHNR and CDR2 is FQNEAQ (reference sequence). CDR3 region: CASNPLRVGDGYTF. The CDR3 bases are TGTGCCAGCAACCCTTTAAGGGTCGGGGATGGCTACACCTTC.

The J gene is TRBJ1-6, the V gene TRBV6-5; 7 bases line up with TRBD1. This CDR3 is 13 amino acids long. With V trimmed by 0 bases and J by 15 bases, 5 bases remained unmatched. Germline V lookup: CDR1 MNHEY, CDR2 SVGAGI. CDR3 loop: CASSYSIGGDLHF. The DNA for the CDR3 is TGTGCCAGCAGTTACTCGATAGGGGGCGACCTCCACTTT.

CDR3 nucleotide sequence: TGCGCCAGCAGCTTCGTAGCAAACACTGAAGCTTTCTTT. This translates into CASSFVANTEAFF. This chain joins TRBV5-1 and TRBJ1-1; D is unclear. The CDR3 is made up of 13 amino acids. Germline V gene data show CDR1 as SGHRS and CDR2 as YFSETQ. Trimming took 2 bases from V and 2 from J, leaving 7 bases between them.

Regarding this clone: This sample also contains other DNA sequences that code for the same CDR3. V and J are TRBV6-5 and TRBJ1-5, with a tentative D call TRBD1 (6 bases). From germline, CDR1 is MNHEY and CDR2 SVGAGI. With 2 bases removed from V and 2 bases from J, the gap between germline ends came to 7 bases. The CDR3 covers 14 residues. The CDR3 reads CASSYAGGNQPQHF. The CDR3 DNA is TGTGCCAGCAGTTACGCAGGGGGCAATCAGCCCCAGCATTTT.

This chain links TRBV24-1 with TRBJ2-1, with TRBD2 matching 11 bases. The junction had 4 bases not matched to a gene; V was cut back by 4 bases and J by 3 bases. The CDR3 contains 16 residues. The germline V gene encodes CDR1 KGHDR and CDR2 SFDVKD. The CDR3 loop is CATSDKGLAVYNEQFF. The DNA for the CDR3 is TGTGCCACCAGTGACAAGGGACTAGCGGTCTACAATGAGCAGTTCTTC.